Shown below are 20 T cell receptor beta chains from a single sample sequenced in a study of blood T cell repertoires in COVID-19. Method: immunoSEQ multiplex PCR; TCRdb's copy keeps in-frame clones and lacks some. Seen here are about 400,000 clones, approximately 90% observed once, and the top ten hold 1.5% to 2%. Material for sequencing was PBMCs or T cells enriched from blood (not recorded which). The origin of the receptors is a woman aged 18-29 years with acute COVID-19.

The chain recombines TRBV18 with TRBJ2-7; tentatively, D is TRBD1 (5 bases). Germline CDR1 KGHSH, CDR2 LQKENI. The CDR3 is 18 residues long. Between the trimmed V and J ends, which lost 3 bases and 0 bases, there was a span of 21 bases. The CDR3 spells CASSPHLRHRLHSYEQYF. For the CDR3, the DNA is TGTGCCAGCTCACCTCACCTCCGACACAGGCTCCACTCCTACGAGCAGTACTTC.

The chain is built from TRBV3-1 (or the pseudogene TRBV3-2) and TRBJ2-1; TRBD1 matches 8 bases. This CDR3 has 14 residues. Trimming took 6 bases from V and 0 from J; bases not matched to a gene: 1. Germline V lookup: CDR1 LGHDT, CDR2 YNNKEL (reference sequence). DNA of the CDR3: TGTGCCAGCAGTACAGGGGGCTCCTACAATGAGCAGTTCTTC. It specifies CASSTGGSYNEQFF.

This clone was counted once. The chain couples TRBV29-1 to TRBJ1-4; 8 bases fit TRBD1. With 0 bases clipped from V and 0 bases from J, the junction kept 6 bases outside the gene matches. The CDR3 is 17 residues long. Germline V gene lookup returns CDR1 SQVTM and CDR2 ANQGSEA. The chain's CDR3 is CSVEDRSGGATNEKLFF. CDR3 bases: TGCAGCGTTGAAGATCGGTCAGGGGGCGCAACTAATGAAAAACTGTTTTTT.

The chain recombines TRBV30 with TRBJ1-4; D is undetermined. Between the trimmed V and J ends, which lost 3 bases and 0 bases, there was a span of 17 bases. Germline assignment: CDR1 GTSNPN and CDR2 SVGIG (reference sequence). The CDR3 spans 17 residues. The DNA of the CDR3 is TGTGCCTGGAGGACCGAGGAGGGTCTTGCAACTAATGAAAAACTGTTTTTT. Translation: CAWRTEEGLATNEKLFF.

There are a few counts of this clone. The rearrangement joins TRBV28 to TRBJ2-5, with D perhaps TRBD2 (5 bases). Germline assignment: CDR1 MDHEN and CDR2 SYDVKM. V lost 3 bases, J lost 5 bases, and 19 bases lay in between. This CDR3 region has 16 residues. CDR3 protein: CASSFPKAGGRETQYF. The DNA for the CDR3 is TGTGCCAGCAGTTTTCCGAAGGCGGGCGGGCGGGAGACCCAGTACTTC.

This clone occurred once. V is TRBV6-5 and J is TRBJ1-5; 12 positions match TRBD1. V lost 0 bases and J lost 7; bases outside the gene matches: 4. The CDR3 is made up of 16 amino acids. Germline V CDR1 and CDR2: MNHEY, SVGAGI. Here the CDR3 DNA reads TGTGCCAGCAGTTACTCGGGACAGGGGGCGGACCAGCCCCAGCATTTT. It translates to CASSYSGQGADQPQHF.

In this sample, this clone turned up once. This sequence joins TRBV29-1 and TRBJ1-2; D gene ambiguous. The germline V gene has CDR1 SQVTM and CDR2 ANQGSEA. The CDR3 consists of 13 residues. Trimming took 7 bases from V and 8 from J, leaving 20 bases between them. This chain's CDR3 is CSARKEQSTGYTF. CDR3 in DNA: TGCAGCGCCAGAAAGGAACAGTCTACCGGCTACACCTTC.

The chain recombines TRBV19 with TRBJ1-5; 7 bases are shared with TRBD1. V lost 5 bases and J lost 0; bases outside the gene matches: 4. The CDR3 consists of 15 residues. From germline, CDR1 is LNHDA and CDR2 SQIVND (reference sequence). For the CDR3, the DNA is TGTGCCAGTAGTCTCACAGGGGATAGCAATCAGCCCCAGCATTTT. Translated: CASSLTGDSNQPQHF.

The J gene is TRBJ1-3, the V gene TRBV10-3; the D is unclear. The ends were cut back, 5 bases at V and 0 bases at J, with 17 bases in the middle. This CDR3 has 17 residues. Germline assignment: CDR1 ENHRY and CDR2 SYGVKD. This CDR3 reads CAISPGSWVASGNTIYF. CDR3 coding DNA: TGTGCCATCAGTCCGGGGTCCTGGGTAGCCTCTGGAAACACCATATATTTT.

V gene TRBV11-2 combines with J gene TRBJ2-7; 8 nucleotides match TRBD2. J was trimmed by 7 bases and V by 0 bases; bases with no gene match: 5. The CDR3 length is 14 residues. Germline V gene sequence: CDR1 SGHAT, CDR2 FQNNGV. CDR3: CASSLDPQRGEQYF. The CDR3 coding sequence is TGTGCCAGCAGCTTAGATCCCCAGCGGGGGGAGCAGTACTTC.

The rearrangement uses TRBV9 and TRBJ2-5, with D possibly matching TRBD2 (5 bases). The CDR3 contains 15 residues. V was trimmed by 0 bases and J by 2 bases, leaving 11 bases between them. Germline V gene lookup returns CDR1 SGDLS and CDR2 YYNGEE. The CDR3 sequence is CASSVARSGQETQYF. The CDR3 DNA reads TGTGCCAGCAGCGTAGCTAGGAGCGGACAAGAGACCCAGTACTTC.

This clone has only a few counts. The CDR3 coding sequence is TGTGCCAGCAGCTCAAAGAGGGGGTCTGGAAACACCATATATTTT. This gives the protein CASSSKRGSGNTIYF. The chain combines TRBV7-2 with TRBJ1-3; perhaps TRBD1 as D (6 bases). Germline loops: CDR1 SGHTA, CDR2 FQGNSA. CDR3 length equals 15 residues. The germline V and J ends were trimmed by 4 bases and 1 base, with 11 bases remaining between them.

The rearrangement joins TRBV6-5 to TRBJ1-1; D ambiguous. Per the germline V gene, CDR1 is MNHEY and CDR2 is SVGAGI. The CDR3 contains 13 residues. Trimming stripped 7 bases from V and 1 base from J, with 10 bases between. DNA for the CDR3: TGTGCCAGCACGAGTAACCAGAACACTGAAGCTTTCTTT. Translating it yields CASTSNQNTEAFF.

The table lists this clone with a count of one. The chain links TRBV27 to TRBJ1-6; 7 nucleotides line up with TRBD1. Germline CDR1 reads MNHEY; CDR2 reads SMNVEV (reference sequence). This CDR3 contains 15 residues. The trim removed 4 bases at V and 5 bases at J, leaving 5 bases unmatched. The CDR3 bases are TGTGCCAGCAGTTGGGCCGGGACAGATAATTCACCCCTCCACTTT. Its translation: CASSWAGTDNSPLHF.

The chain is built from TRBV5-1 and TRBJ2-2; D gene unclear. Trimming removed 3 bases at V and 6 bases at J, with 15 bases between. Germline-derived CDR1 and CDR2 are SGHRS and YFSETQ. CDR3 size: 15 residues. The CDR3 is CASSSDVPRAGELFF. The CDR3 bases are TGCGCCAGCAGCTCGGATGTTCCTAGAGCCGGGGAGCTGTTTTTT.

The chain employs TRBV6-4 and TRBJ2-7; 9 nucleotides match TRBD1. CDR1 and CDR2 (germline): MRHNA, SNTAGT. This CDR3 has 16 residues. Trimming cost V 5 bases and J 1 base; bases outside gene matches: 9. The CDR3: CASSLPGQGPSYEQYF. In nucleotides, the CDR3 is TGTGCCAGCAGTCTTCCGGGACAGGGACCATCCTACGAGCAGTACTTC.

The rearrangement uses TRBV21-1 and TRBJ2-7; the table's D call, TRBD1, was not checked against the DNA. TRBV21-1 is assigned pseudogene status. The CDR3 is 16 amino acids. The CDR3 bases are TGTGCCAGCAGCAATTCAAGTCAGGTCCTCTCCTACGAGCAGTACTTC. Its translation is CASSNSSQVLSYEQYF.

This clone was detected a few times. Other nucleotide sequences from this sample produce the same CDR3. In DNA, the CDR3 is TGCGCCAGCAGCTTAAGACTAGCGGGGAGCACAGATACGCAGTATTTT. It yields the protein CASSLRLAGSTDTQYF. The chain recombines TRBV5-1 with TRBJ2-3; 11 nucleotides agree with TRBD2. J lost 0 bases, V lost 2 bases, and 2 bases had no gene match. The germline gives CDR1 SGHRS, CDR2 YFSETQ. The CDR3 runs 16 residues.

DNA for the CDR3: TGTGCCAGCAGCCAAGTCCGGGACAGATCCTACGAGCAGTACTTC. It encodes CASSQVRDRSYEQYF. This chain connects TRBV4-2 to TRBJ2-7, with 7 bases fitting TRBD1. CDR1 and CDR2 (germline): LGHNA, YNFKEQ. The CDR3 is 15 amino acids. V lost 1 base and J lost 1; bases outside the gene matches: 4.

The genes are TRBV29-1 and TRBJ2-2; D gene ambiguous. CDR1 is SQVTM and CDR2 is ANQGSEA in the germline V gene. The CDR3 runs to 12 residues. Trimming removed 3 bases from V and 7 bases from J, with 9 bases in between. The CDR3 is CSVEVPGGELFF. The CDR3 nucleotides are TGCAGCGTTGAGGTTCCCGGCGGGGAGCTGTTTTTT.